This TCR beta chain derives from a study of cytomegalovirus exposure and HLA in healthy donors (dated by TCRdb to 2016 to 2017). Notes on the research overall: An earlier analysis of some 600 of the donors reported about 300 Gb of sequence data and around 110 million unique TCR beta sequences obtained from 150 million to 200 million T cells. An early release covering just under 650 HLA-typed donors comprised approximately 300 gigabases of sequencing data and tens of millions of unique TCR sequences. Of the 350 to 450 genotyped donors, less than 85% were placed in the genetic ancestry cluster associated with self-reported Caucasian donors. The study aimed to test whether signatures of past pathogen exposure could be identified by cataloging public T cell receptors. The T cell repertoires of several hundred subjects were profiled by immunosequencing and related to cytomegalovirus serostatus. In addition to the first cohort of approximately 650 subjects, a separate validation cohort of 120 different subjects was used. The study combined high-throughput TCR immunosequencing, statistical association of individual TCRs with disease status, and machine learning to predict cytomegalovirus infection status. To study patterns of TCR occurrence, a later analysis re-analyzed previously published TCR beta repertoires from 500 to 850 donors and added high-resolution HLA genotyping. Rather than using new phenotypic data, the later analysis identified candidate immune exposures from TCR beta sequences and from how often those sequences occurred across donors. In an earlier analysis of roughly 580 of the donors, high-throughput TCR beta sequencing was used to judge whether each TCR beta V gene segment behaved as functional or pseudogenic. Alongside the repertoire data, information on donor age, sex, ethnicity and CMV serostatus was compiled. A later genetic analysis took genome-wide SNP genotypes for about three fifths of the 666 donors and used that subset as a discovery cohort. All discovery cohort repertoires had been generated on a single sequencing platform. HLA typing covered class I and class II loci at four-digit resolution. Typing coverage differed by locus: A, B, C, DRB1 and DQB1 were typed in roughly 620-640 donors, DQA1 in approximately 520, DPA1 in 600 to 610, and DPB1 in roughly 470. Roughly five DR-DQ haplotypes were handled as single units for association and clustering, since linkage in the cohort was strong. Among some 400 genotyped donors of the cohort, an average of roughly 230,000 unique TCR beta nucleotide sequences was sequenced per donor, of which 15% to 20% were non-productive. Study-wide findings and limitations: According to a later analysis, TCR association rates differed among HLA loci, with DRB1 alleles showing the most associated TCRs and HLA-C alleles showing the fewest. According to a later analysis, most CMV-associated TCR beta chains appeared to be HLA-restricted, and the HLA associations seemed to be driven largely by CMV exposure. The authors suggested that the approach could potentially be extended to other disease states and immunological phenotypes. Only TCR beta chains were sequenced in this cohort, and the absence of alpha or paired-chain data limited detectable features. Compared with the approximately 600-donor mean, donors in an Asian-associated ancestry cluster had fewer N-insertions in productive TCRs, according to a later genetic analysis. Linkage disequilibrium might explain the correlated functional status among segregating V segments, but an unknown experimental factor could not be excluded. In vitro tests confirmed that three of the cytomegalovirus-associated TCR beta chains recognize cytomegalovirus antigens. The classifier was reported to diagnose cytomegalovirus status with high specificity and sensitivity in both the original and validation cohorts. According to a later analysis, parvovirus B19, influenza, CMV and Epstein-Barr virus appeared linked to several top co-occurrence clusters. For the cohort, immune exposure information was limited to CMV serostatus. The sequencing pipeline was judged likely to have produced a cluster of highly shared sequence variants as a technical artifact. About 17 rarely observed V segments, including chromosome 9 orphons, were excluded from the earlier analysis of several hundred of the donors because counts were too low. Because some donors lacked HLA typing at each locus, the association tests relied only on the typed subset. At a false discovery rate of 0.05, a later analysis linked fewer than 20,000 TCR beta sequences to specific HLA alleles. An earlier analysis of approximately 570 of the donors showed that most TCR beta V segments appeared in productive rearrangements either about 90% or about 30% of the time, which broadly matched IMGT annotations. Most TCR sequences were seen in very few donors, while some public TCRs were found in many individuals. The presence/absence analyses assumed that sequencing depth was roughly uniform across donors, and that assumption may not be true. A further reported finding was that TCR beta sequences accurately predicted the HLA-A and HLA-B alleles for most subjects in the first cohort. A later genetic analysis associated a missense DCLRE1C variant with V-gene and J-gene trimming of TCR beta chains, and an independent cohort replicated the association. The study gave a list of more than 150 TCR beta chains associated with cytomegalovirus. Compared with equally common non-associated chains, HLA-associated TCR beta chains in a later analysis were more clonally expanded and had lower generation probabilities. The 87-base-pair reads could not distinguish some IMGT-functional V segments, including TRBV6-2 and TRBV6-3, so those segments were excluded. When HLA alleles, especially DR and DQ, strongly co-occurred, attributing TCR associations to individual alleles was difficult.

The cohort comprised 666 healthy bone marrow donors. All cohort members were sampled while nominally healthy, although unrecorded immune exposures were likely present. The donor tested CMV seronegative, placing the donor among the roughly 340 seronegative members of the cohort. A peripheral blood sample was provided by each donor, and peripheral blood mononuclear cells were used for TCR beta sequencing. The Qiagen DNeasy Blood Extraction Kit was used to extract genomic DNA from the blood cell samples. This clone occurred once. Its antigen remains undetermined. Per-base qualities were not stored, and no clone one base away is much larger. The library was prepared using the immunoSEQ multiplex PCR assay. The multiplex PCR relied on a mix of 60 forward primers for TCR Vbeta segments and 13 reverse primers for TCR Jbeta segments. The CDR3 region of rearranged TCR beta genes was amplified from genomic DNA with a multiplex PCR assay. The amplified TCR beta libraries were sequenced on the Illumina HiSeq System as 87-base-pair reads. Regarding the original processing steps: Across the 600 to 700 repertoires, a later analysis counted 78 million or so unique TCR beta chains, approximately 10 million of which were shared by at least two donors. Raw reads were error-corrected and collapsed into unique sequences with a nearest-neighbor algorithm that merged closely related sequences to remove PCR and sequencing errors. To assign V, D and J gene segments, CDR3 sequences were aligned to IMGT reference sequences. For a sequence to be retained, at least a six-nucleotide match to both a V gene segment and a J gene segment was required. Rearrangements were called productive when the CDR3 lacked stop codons and stayed in frame with V and J; all others were non-productive. Following IMGT convention, CDR3 was defined as the stretch from the second conserved V-encoded cysteine to the conserved J-encoded phenylalanine. The earlier analysis of a few hundred of the donors excluded any sequence lacking an unambiguous match to a single V gene segment. An earlier analysis of under 750 of the donors called V segments functional above 56.7% productive rearrangements and segregating when the between-donor standard deviation exceeded 5%. A statistical classification framework was developed to diagnose cytomegalovirus status using the catalog of TCR beta chain sequences. A later analysis assigned V and J genes by comparing TCR nucleotide sequences with IMGT/GENE-DB human TR gene sequences. A later analysis assigned CDR3 sequences and most-parsimonious VDJ recombination scenarios with the TCRdist pipeline. In a later analysis, each TCR beta chain was defined by its CDR3 amino acid sequence together with its V-gene family, and reads without a unique V-gene family were excluded. In a later analysis, 500 to 650 highly shared, low-generation-probability nucleotide sequences were removed to address suspected cross-contamination and a sequencing artifact. In a later analysis, a clonal expansion index for each public chain was calculated from normalized within-repertoire ranks of inferred template counts. In a later analysis, generation probabilities were computed with a VDJ recombination model fitted to out-of-frame rearrangements, and the resulting probabilities were checked against IGoR. In a later analysis, TCR-TCR, TCR-HLA and TCR-CMV co-occurrence was scored with hypergeometric tests, and a repertoire-size bias correction was applied to TCR pairs. To estimate false discovery rates, a later analysis permuted the HLA or CMV assignments 20 times. In a later analysis, co-occurring TCRs were grouped with DBSCAN, and TCRdist sequence similarity was added when clustering was performed within HLA-allele-positive subsets. Repertoires with fewer than 30,000 or more than 120,000 public chains, plus five repertoires with anomalous nucleotide sharing, were excluded from co-occurrence clustering. The table was pulled from immuneACCESS by TCRdb, which kept in-frame rearrangements only. Such tables lose some clones; where checked, under half of the loss comes from unresolved V genes, and the rest has no known cause. V and J calls and clone size come straight from that table; D and trimming were deduced from the DNA. The sample table holds some 190,000 clones, of which around 90% were seen once. Of the sample, around 0.99% falls within the top ten clones.

Spanning cysteine to phenylalanine, the CDR3 consists of 15 amino acids. Here the CDR3 DNA is all that survives: 45 bases in frame from base 1. Via the germline V gene (reference sequence), CDR1 is SEHNR and CDR2 FQNEAQ. V loses 4 bases at its end and J loses 6 bases; junction bases beyond the gene matches: 5. The chain was built from TRBV7-9 and TRBJ1-6; 8 bases in the middle match TRBD1. The sequence came from a boy aged 2 to 10 in good health and CMV-seronegative. Sequenced sample: PBMCs. The CDR3 protein is CASSSLQGANSPLHF. The sequenced DNA is TGTGCCAGCAGCTCGCTCCAGGGGGCTAATTCACCCCTCCACTTT.